This TCR beta chain was recorded in a study of cytomegalovirus exposure and HLA in healthy donors. Overall study results and limits: A few chains tied to CMV proved CMV antigen-specific in vitro. Sequence variants that were highly shared formed a cluster that was likely a sequencing artifact. Several of the most significant clusters were apparently associated with common viral pathogens in a later analysis. Only CMV serostatus was available as immune exposure information.

Notes on this clone: What it recognizes is unknown.

The CDR3 is made up of 14 amino acids. The germline CDR1 and CDR2 sequences are MNHEY and SVGAGI. V dropped 4 bases and J dropped 0 bases, with 10 bases sitting between them. The PCR employed 60 Vbeta primers together with 13 Jbeta primers. Generated by immunoSEQ multiplex PCR, the TCRdb table keeps only in-frame clones and is missing some. Across roughly 120,000 clones, the top ten clones capture 3.7% of the sample. V gene TRBV6-5 combines with J gene TRBJ2-7; D perhaps matches TRBD1 (6 bases). The source of this sequence is a man younger than 40 in good health and CMV-seronegative. The sequenced sample was PBMCs. The CDR3 loop reads CASSSTGSSYEQYF. The DNA for the CDR3 is TGTGCCAGCAGTTCGACAGGTAGCTCCTACGAGCAGTACTTC.